These 16 T cell receptor beta chains were sequenced from one sample in a study of OX40 agonist ivuxolimab in advanced cancers. The data were produced by immunoSEQ multiplex PCR, yet TCRdb's version contains in-frame clones alone and is incomplete. The sample shows more than 70,000 clones, roughly four fifths of them seen only once. Sample: CD4+ or CD8+ T cells sorted from blood, taken in a trial of the OX40 agonist ivuxolimab. All receptors come from an adult with an advanced solid tumor such as melanoma, head and neck, liver or kidney cancer.

The chain carries TRBV5-4 and TRBJ2-6; 14 positions agree with TRBD2. V lost 3 bases, J lost 2 bases, and 1 base stayed unmatched. This CDR3 comprises 17 residues. CDR1 and CDR2 (germline): SGHNT, YYREEE (reference sequence). In nucleotides, the CDR3 is TGTGCCAGCAGCTGGGGACTAGCGGGAGCTGGGGCCAACGTCCTGACTTTC. Amino acids: CASSWGLAGAGANVLTF.

The chain is built from TRBV7-2 and TRBJ2-1, with 8 bases that match TRBD1. Germline trimming cut 7 bases from V and 9 bases from J; bases unmatched to any gene: 14. This CDR3 spans 15 amino acids. Looked up from germline, CDR1 is SGHTA and CDR2 is FQGNSA. The CDR3 loop is CASTVGFQGAGEQFF. The CDR3 nucleotides read TGTGCCAGCACCGTCGGGTTTCAGGGGGCTGGTGAGCAGTTCTTC.

The chain has TRBV5-6 and TRBJ2-3; possibly TRBD1 for D (6 bases). The germline V and J ends were trimmed by 5 bases and 4 bases, with 17 bases remaining between them. Germline values: CDR1 SGHDT, CDR2 YYEEEE. This CDR3 spans 15 amino acids. The CDR3 DNA follows: TGTGCCAGCAGACTTACAGGGAGTAGGGCAGATACGCAGTATTTT. This translates into CASRLTGSRADTQYF.

The chain recombines TRBV19 with TRBJ1-2, with D unresolved. There are 12 residues in the CDR3. Trimming cost V 7 bases and J 8 bases, with 14 bases left between them. Germline V gene lookup returns CDR1 LNHDA and CDR2 SQIVND (reference sequence). This CDR3 is CASNFRTSGYTF. DNA of the CDR3: TGTGCCAGTAATTTCCGGACCTCGGGCTACACCTTC.

The CDR3 DNA reads TGCGCCAGCAGCTTGCCCACTGAATCCTTTGGGCACAATGAGCAGTTCTTC. Translated: CASSLPTESFGHNEQFF. The rearrangement links TRBV5-1 to TRBJ2-1; no definite D call. The CDR3 contains 17 residues. Per germline, CDR1 SGHRS and CDR2 YFSETQ. Trimming removed 1 base at V and 5 bases at J, with 19 bases between.

The chain carries TRBV18 and TRBJ1-1; no clear D. The germline gives CDR1 KGHSH, CDR2 LQKENI. The V gene lost 6 bases and the J gene lost 4 bases, with 21 bases spanning the gap. The CDR3 is 16 residues long. The CDR3 nucleotides are TGTGCCAGCTCCCTTATAAGTTCCGCAAGCCCCACTGAAGCTTTCTTT. It yields the protein CASSLISSASPTEAFF. The full variable domain, rest sourced from reference TRBV18 and TRBJ1-1, is NAGVMQNPRHLVRRRGQEARLRCSPMKGHSHVYWYRQLPEEGLKFMVYLQKENIIDESGMPKERFSAEFPKEGPSILRIQQVVRGDSAAYFCASSLISSASPTEAFFGQGTRLTVV.

The chain uses TRBV5-1 and TRBJ2-3; 8 bases are a match to TRBD1. With 4 bases clipped from V and 2 bases from J, the junction kept 6 bases outside the gene matches. This CDR3 region has 15 residues. CDR1 and CDR2 from the germline V gene are SGHRS and YFSETQ. In nucleotides, the CDR3 is TGCGCCAGCAGCGTGGGACAGGTAATCACAGATACGCAGTATTTT. Amino acid sequence: CASSVGQVITDTQYF.

The rearrangement links TRBV6-1 to TRBJ1-2; D call uncertain. The CDR3 totals 11 residues. The germline CDR1 and CDR2 sequences are MNHNS and SASEGT. V was cut by 7 bases and J by 8 bases, with 11 bases left in between. In DNA form, the CDR3 reads TGTGCCAGCACCATACTAGAGGGCTACACCTTC. This translates into CASTILEGYTF.

The CDR3 here is CASSPRGHSTDTQYF. The CDR3 bases are TGTGCCAGCTCACCACGAGGTCATAGCACAGATACGCAGTATTTT. The chain employs TRBV18 and TRBJ2-3; D call uncertain. Germline V CDR1 and CDR2: KGHSH, LQKENI. V was clipped by 1 base and J by 0 bases, with 8 bases between them. The length of the CDR3 is 15 residues.

This clone occurred a few times. The V gene is TRBV12-5, the J gene TRBJ2-5; TRBD2 might be the D (5 bases). The CDR3 totals 12 residues. Trimming removed 0 bases from V and 8 bases from J, with 7 bases in between. Germline loops: CDR1 LGHNT, CDR2 FRNRAP. This chain's CDR3 is CASGLVGGTQYF. CDR3 DNA: TGTGCTAGTGGTTTGGTAGGAGGAACCCAGTACTTC.

The chain is built from TRBV6-8 and TRBJ2-7, with 9 bases fitting TRBD1. CDR3 size: 15 residues. Per the germline V gene, CDR1 is MNHGY and CDR2 is SAAAGT. V gave up 2 bases and J gave up 6 bases; unmatched junction bases: 8. This chain's CDR3 is CASSYRGQGTGEQYF. CDR3 sequence (DNA): TGTGCCAGCAGTTACCGTGGACAGGGGACCGGCGAGCAGTACTTC.

The chain recombines TRBV7-2 with TRBJ2-5; 12 bases fit TRBD2. Germline CDR1 is SGHTA and CDR2 is FQGNSA. This CDR3 contains 17 residues. J gave up 5 bases and V 0 bases, and 7 bases lay outside the gene matches. The CDR3: CASSLALTSGGQETQYF. The CDR3 DNA is TGTGCCAGCAGCTTAGCCCTGACTAGCGGGGGCCAGGAGACCCAGTACTTC.

The chain couples TRBV25-1 to TRBJ2-5; a weak D match, TRBD2 (6 bases). Trimming shortened V by 3 bases and J by 7 bases, and 18 bases separated the two germline ends. Germline assignment: CDR1 MGHDK and CDR2 SYGVNS. This CDR3 spans 15 amino acids. The CDR3 DNA sequence: TGTGCCAGCAGTGATTTTCAGGGTCTGGGAGGGACCCAGTACTTC. Translated, it gives CASSDFQGLGGTQYF.

This rearrangement joins TRBV2 to TRBJ2-7; 14 nucleotides match TRBD2. The CDR3 contains 15 residues. The V segment lost 6 bases and the J segment 5 bases; nucleotides outside the gene matches: 6. CDR1 is SNHLY and CDR2 is FYNNEI in the germline V gene. CDR3 region: CASRRLAGGPHEQYF. DNA of the CDR3: TGTGCCAGCAGGAGACTAGCGGGAGGGCCACACGAGCAGTACTTC.

The chain combines TRBV27 with TRBJ2-7, with TRBD1 as a possible D gene (6 bases). Germline loops: CDR1 MNHEY, CDR2 SMNVEV (reference sequence). This CDR3 has 15 residues. V shed 5 bases and J shed 6 bases, with 20 bases lying between them. In nucleotides, the CDR3 is TGTGCCAGCAGTAAACACCCGAGGAGAGGGGGCGAGCAGTACTTC. Its translation: CASSKHPRRGGEQYF.

The chain carries TRBV28 and TRBJ2-7; no firm D call. The CDR3 extends over 16 amino acids. Trimming pared 4 bases from V and 0 bases from J, leaving 16 bases between. The germline V gene has CDR1 MDHEN and CDR2 SYDVKM. In DNA form, the CDR3 reads TGTGCCAGCAGTTCCATTGGCAGTAGGAGCTCCTACGAGCAGTACTTC. It codes for CASSSIGSRSSYEQYF.